The present T cell receptor beta chain was sequenced within a study of blood T cells in healthy people across ages. Germline V gene lookup returns CDR1 MNHNS and CDR2 SASEGT. V shed 11 bases and J 0 bases; nucleotides not matched to a gene: 10. This CDR3 contains 15 residues. Donor samples were obtained from healthy Caucasian individuals from Russia, aged about 6 to 100. Next came a second PCR, run for roughly 6 to 11 cycles, which used a sample-barcoded 5' primer along with a J-beta primer mix. TCRdb used MiXCR to reprocess the 5' RACE reads, holding one entry per CDR3 protein. The sample lists over 600,000 distinct CDR3 sequences, approximately 21% occurring once.

Sequencing input: blood. The chain carries TRBV6-1 and TRBJ2-1; 7 nucleotides match TRBD2. This receptor was identified in a man between 65 and 79 years old in good health. CDR3 DNA: TGTGCCGACAGCCCCGGGAGGCTCTCCTACAATGAGCAGTTCTTC. It is translated as CADSPGRLSYNEQFF.